This T cell receptor beta chain was sequenced for a study of chemoradiotherapy in HPV16-positive cancers. Here immunoSEQ multiplex PCR was the method, and the copy in TCRdb shows in-frame clones only, minus some. Among 20,000 to 25,000 clones, approximately 83% were seen once, and the ten largest hold under 6%. Germline V gene lookup returns CDR1 SEHNR and CDR2 FQNEAQ (reference sequence). CDR3 length: 14 amino acids. Trimming removed 6 bases at V and 4 bases at J, with 15 bases between. The starting material was blood, obtained from a patient who underwent chemoradiotherapy. The chain has TRBV7-9 and TRBJ1-1; D may be TRBD1 (6 bases). The receptor was derived from a human donor with HPV-associated anogenital cancer. CDR3 sequence reads: CASSSQGMGTEAFF. In nucleotides, the CDR3 is TGTGCCAGCAGTTCCCAGGGGATGGGCACTGAAGCTTTCTTT.